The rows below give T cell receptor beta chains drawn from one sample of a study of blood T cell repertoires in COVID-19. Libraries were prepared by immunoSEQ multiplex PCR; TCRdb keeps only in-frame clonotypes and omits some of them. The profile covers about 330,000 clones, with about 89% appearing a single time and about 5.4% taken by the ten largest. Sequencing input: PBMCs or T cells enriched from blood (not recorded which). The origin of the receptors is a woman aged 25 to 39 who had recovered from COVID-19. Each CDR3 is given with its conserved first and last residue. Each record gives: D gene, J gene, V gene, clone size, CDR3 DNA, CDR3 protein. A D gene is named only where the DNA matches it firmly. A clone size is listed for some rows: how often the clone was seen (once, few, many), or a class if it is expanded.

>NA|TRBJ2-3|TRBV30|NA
TGTGCCTGGAGCGTTGGTGCACAGATTAGCACAGATACGCAGTATTTT
CAWSVGAQISTDTQYF
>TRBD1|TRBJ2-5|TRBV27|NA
TGTGCCAGCAGTCAGGGACAGGGAGGACAGACCCAGTACTTC
CASSQGQGGQTQYF
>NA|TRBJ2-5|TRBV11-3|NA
TGTGCCAGCAGCGACCGGGACACCCAAGAGACCCAGTACTTC
CASSDRDTQETQYF
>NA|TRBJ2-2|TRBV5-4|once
TGTGCCAGCAGCTTGGGGCGGTTCACCGGGGAGCTGTTTTTT
CASSLGRFTGELFF
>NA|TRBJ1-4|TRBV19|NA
TGTGCCAGTAGTACCTCCAGACAGGCTGCAACTAATGAAAAACTGTTTTTT
CASSTSRQAATNEKLFF
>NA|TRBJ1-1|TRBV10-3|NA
TGTGCCAGCACCCCCCAGGTAACTAACACTGAAGCTTTCTTT
CASTPQVTNTEAFF
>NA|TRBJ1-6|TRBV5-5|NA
TGTGCCAGCAGCTTGGACAGGTTTAGCTCCTATAATTCACCCCTCCACTTT
CASSLDRFSSYNSPLHF
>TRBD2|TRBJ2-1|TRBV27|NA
TGTGCCAGCAGTTTATCGAATCGGGGGGGACATCGCAAACAGTTCTTC
CASSLSNRGGHRKQFF
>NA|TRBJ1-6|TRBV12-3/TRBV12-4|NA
TGTGCCAGCACCCTCGGGGGGGATTCACCCCTCCACTTT
CASTLGGDSPLHF
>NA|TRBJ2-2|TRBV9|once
TGTGCCAGCAGCGTAGCCCCTGAGGGGGGGGCCTTTCGAATCACCGGGGAGCTGTTTTTT
CASSVAPEGGAFRITGELFF
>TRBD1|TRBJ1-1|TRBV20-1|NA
TGCAGTGCTAGCAGGGGGACTGAAGCTTTCTTT
CSASRGTEAFF